This entry describes one T cell receptor (beta chain). These data originate in a study of blood T cell repertoires in COVID-19. Study context: Whether acute or convalescent, the COVID-19 samples came from the United States, Italy and Spain. T cells, B-cell-depleted T cells, or PBMCs provided the cDNA or gDNA that served as material.

V lost 6 bases, J lost 3 bases, and 6 bases stayed unmatched. The CDR3 consists of 14 residues. Germline assignment: CDR1 MNHNY and CDR2 SVGAGI (reference sequence). Recruited during active infection, patients (from Seattle) were subsequently followed longitudinally. Source study methods: Estimates of nucleated cell counts were drawn from the amplification of reference gene primers. This table comes from immunoSEQ multiplex PCR, and its TCRdb copy is limited to in-frame clones, with some not included. D and trimming were read from the DNA, whereas the V and J calls and clone size are those reported in that table. The sample lists under 250,000 clones, 80% to 95% occurring once.

The specimen sequenced was peripheral blood. V gene TRBV6-6 combines with J gene TRBJ1-1; TRBD1 aligns across 8 bases. The sequence was collected from a man aged 25-40 years with COVID-19, enrolled during active disease. The CDR3 DNA follows: TGTGCCAGCAGGCCCAGGGGGCTTGACACTGAAGCTTTCTTT. Residues: CASRPRGLDTEAFF.